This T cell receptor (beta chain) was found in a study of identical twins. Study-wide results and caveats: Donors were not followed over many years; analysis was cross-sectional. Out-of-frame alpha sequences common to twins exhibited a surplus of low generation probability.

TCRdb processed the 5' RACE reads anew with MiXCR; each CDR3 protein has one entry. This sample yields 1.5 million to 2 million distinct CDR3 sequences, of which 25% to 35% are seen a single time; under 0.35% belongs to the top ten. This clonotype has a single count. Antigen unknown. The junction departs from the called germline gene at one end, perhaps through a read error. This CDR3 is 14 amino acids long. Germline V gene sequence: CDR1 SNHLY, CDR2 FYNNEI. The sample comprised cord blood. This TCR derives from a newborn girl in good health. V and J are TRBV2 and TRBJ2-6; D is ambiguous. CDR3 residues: CASIGFPGTNVLTF. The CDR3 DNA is TGTGCCAGCATCGGCTTCCCTGGGACCAACGTCCTGACTTTC.